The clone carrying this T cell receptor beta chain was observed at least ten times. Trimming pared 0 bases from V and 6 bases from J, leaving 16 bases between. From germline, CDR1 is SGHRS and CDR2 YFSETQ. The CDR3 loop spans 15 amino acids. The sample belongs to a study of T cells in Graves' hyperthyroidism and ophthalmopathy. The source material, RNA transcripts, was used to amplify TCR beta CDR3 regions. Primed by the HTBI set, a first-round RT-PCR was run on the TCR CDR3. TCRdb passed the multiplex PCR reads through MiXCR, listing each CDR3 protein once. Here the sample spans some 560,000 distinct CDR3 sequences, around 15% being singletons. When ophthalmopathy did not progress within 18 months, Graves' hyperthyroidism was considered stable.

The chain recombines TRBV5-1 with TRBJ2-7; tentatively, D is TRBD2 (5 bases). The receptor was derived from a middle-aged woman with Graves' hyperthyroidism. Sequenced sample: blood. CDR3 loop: CASSLDPGMGGEQYF. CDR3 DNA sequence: TGCGCCAGCAGCTTGGATCCGGGAATGGGTGGCGAGCAGTACTTC.